Sequencing of this TCR beta chain was carried out in a study of cytomegalovirus exposure and HLA in healthy donors. PCR primers comprised 60 Vbeta and 13 Jbeta primers. Profiling relied on immunoSEQ multiplex PCR, and the TCRdb table lists in-frame clones only, not all of them. The data show approximately 74,000 clones, approximately 80% seen once. The TCR originated in a woman in her twenties or thirties in good health and CMV-seronegative. The sequenced sample consisted of PBMCs.

CDR3 DNA sequence: TGTGCCAGCAGTCGTCGGACAGCTAGCACAGATACGCAGTATTTT. Protein sequence: CASSRRTASTDTQYF. The chain has TRBV6-6 and TRBJ2-3, with D possibly being TRBD1 (6 bases). From germline, CDR1 is MNHNY and CDR2 SVGAGI (reference sequence). Trimming stripped 5 bases from V and 0 bases from J, with 12 bases between. The CDR3 totals 15 residues.